The 16 T cell receptor beta chains below come from one sample, sequenced in a study of shared clonotypes between healthy human individuals. Measured with immunoSEQ multiplex PCR; TCRdb has only the in-frame clones, and not every one. The sample records about 2 million clones, roughly 95% being singletons. Only CD45RO-negative cells positively selected for CCR7 counted as naive CD8 cells, so terminally differentiated effector memory CD45RA+ cells were excluded. Source material: naive CD8+ T cells sorted from blood. The receptors originated from a man between 18 and 35 years old in good health.

The chain uses TRBV18 and TRBJ2-5; D perhaps matches TRBD2 (6 bases). The CDR3 extends over 14 amino acids. Trimming stripped 3 bases from V and 2 bases from J, with 10 bases between. The germline V gene encodes CDR1 KGHSH and CDR2 LQKENI. CDR3 nucleotide sequence: TGTGCCAGCTCACCGGGGGGTCGGCAAGAGACCCAGTACTTC. It yields the protein CASSPGGRQETQYF.

DNA of the CDR3: TGTGCCAGCAGTTTATCCCCTGTAGGTAACACTGAAGCTTTCTTT. This translates into CASSLSPVGNTEAFF. The chain recombines TRBV27 with TRBJ1-1; D is undetermined. Per germline, CDR1 MNHEY and CDR2 SMNVEV (reference sequence). V was shortened by 0 bases and J by 2 bases, with 10 bases between the two germline ends. The CDR3 sequence is 15 residues long.

This rearrangement joins TRBV7-9 to TRBJ1-6; 8 bases map to TRBD1. The CDR3 spans 13 residues. V lost 5 bases to trimming and J lost 8 bases; unmatched junction nucleotides: 2. The germline V gene has CDR1 SEHNR and CDR2 FQNEAQ (reference sequence). The CDR3 region is CASSPTGDSPLHF. The CDR3 region has the DNA TGTGCCAGCAGCCCGACAGGGGATTCACCCCTCCACTTT.

The chain recombines TRBV10-3 with TRBJ2-2, with D perhaps matching TRBD1 (5 bases). The CDR3 has 14 amino acids. The germline gives CDR1 ENHRY, CDR2 SYGVKD. V was pared by 3 bases and J by 3 bases, with 8 bases between. CDR3 DNA: TGTGCCATCAGTGATGACAGTTACACCGGGGAGCTGTTTTTT. Protein sequence: CAISDDSYTGELFF.

The gene calls are TRBV10-3 and TRBJ2-2, with D hard to call. With 3 bases removed from V and 4 bases from J, the gap between germline ends came to 3 bases. The CDR3 is made up of 12 amino acids. Germline V gives CDR1 ENHRY, CDR2 SYGVKD. CDR3 in DNA: TGTGCCATCAGTGACGTCACCGGGGAGCTGTTTTTT. Its protein product is CAISDVTGELFF.

The chain links TRBV23-1 to TRBJ2-7; perhaps TRBD2 as D (5 bases). TRBV23-1 is identified as an open reading frame with a role that is uncertain. The CDR3 loop spans 15 amino acids. V was shortened by 0 bases and J by 2 bases, with 11 bases between the two germline ends. The CDR3 sequence: CASSQSVSGTYEQYF. The CDR3 DNA reads TGCGCCAGCAGTCAATCAGTGAGCGGTACCTACGAGCAGTACTTC.

The CDR3 nucleotides are TGCGCCAGCAGCCAAGTGGGCCGCTCCTACGAGCAGTACTTC. Translated: CASSQVGRSYEQYF. The genes are TRBV4-3 and TRBJ2-7; D unresolved. V was cut by 1 base and J by 0 bases, with 7 bases left in between. CDR1 is LGHNA, CDR2 YSLEER, per germline. CDR3 length: 14 amino acids.

The rearrangement links TRBV6-5 to TRBJ1-1; D gene ambiguous. Germline V gene lookup returns CDR1 MNHEY and CDR2 SVGAGI. V dropped 6 bases and J dropped 2 bases, with 16 bases sitting between them. The CDR3 consists of 15 residues. CDR3 sequence reads: CASSGLTGLNTEAFF. As DNA, the CDR3 is TGTGCCAGCAGCGGCCTAACGGGCCTAAACACTGAAGCTTTCTTT.

V usage is TRBV10-2 and J usage is TRBJ1-5, with 8 bases lining up with TRBD1. Germline V gene data show CDR1 as WSHSY and CDR2 as SAAADI. V lost 5 bases, J lost 0 bases, and 9 bases stayed unmatched. The CDR3 length is 17 residues. The CDR3 region is CASSYKGQEDSNQPQHF. CDR3 bases: TGCGCCAGCAGTTATAAGGGACAGGAAGATAGCAATCAGCCCCAGCATTTT.

This clone is a singleton in its sample. The gene calls are TRBV10-2 and TRBJ1-3; D uncertain. The V end lost 7 bases, the J end lost 1 base, and 11 bases lay between the germline ends. From germline, CDR1 is WSHSY and CDR2 SAAADI. CDR3 length: 14 amino acids. The CDR3 bases are TGCGCCAGCACCCCGGGGATTTCTGGAAACACCATATATTTT. Its translation: CASTPGISGNTIYF.

The chain combines TRBV5-6 with TRBJ2-7; 7 bases align to TRBD2. Germline CDR1 SGHDT, CDR2 YYEEEE. Trimming cost V 2 bases and J 5 bases; bases outside gene matches: 7. The CDR3 spans 14 residues. The CDR3 spells CASSFSGTTNEQYF. The CDR3 DNA reads TGTGCCAGCAGCTTCTCCGGGACTACGAACGAGCAGTACTTC. The variable domain in full, with the rest retrieved from reference TRBV5-6 and TRBJ2-7, is DAGVTQSPTHLIKTRGQQVTLRCSPKSGHDTVSWYQQALGQGPQFIFQYYEEEERQRGNFPDRFSGHQFPNYSSELNVNALLLGDSALYLCASSFSGTTNEQYFGPGTRLTVT.

The V and J genes are TRBV5-1 and TRBJ2-1; 14 positions match TRBD2. Germline V lookup: CDR1 SGHRS, CDR2 YFSETQ. There are 17 residues in the CDR3. Trimming at V came to 4 bases and at J to 8 bases, leaving 11 bases not matched to a gene. DNA of the CDR3: TGCGCCAGCAGCCCAAGACTAGCGGGAGGGCCTATGGATGAGCAGTTCTTC. Translated, it gives CASSPRLAGGPMDEQFF.

This clone has just one count. V is TRBV5-4 and J is TRBJ2-7; the match to TRBD2 covers 11 bases. The CDR3 covers 15 residues. CDR1 and CDR2 from the germline V gene are SGHNT and YYREEE (reference sequence). The trim removed 4 bases at V and 0 bases at J, leaving 3 bases unmatched. The chain's CDR3 is CASSKGTSGSYEQYF. The CDR3 DNA reads as TGTGCCAGCAGCAAAGGGACTAGCGGCTCCTACGAGCAGTACTTC.

J is TRBJ2-1 and V is TRBV28; TRBD1 matches 8 bases. Losses at the gene ends were 6 bases for V and 6 bases for J; bases not matched to a gene: 13. The length of the CDR3 is 16 residues. Germline loops: CDR1 MDHEN, CDR2 SYDVKM. In DNA, the CDR3 is TGTGCCAGCAGCACTTCATGGACAGGGAAATCCAATGAGCAGTTCTTC. Translating it yields CASSTSWTGKSNEQFF. Complete variable domain (other parts from reference TRBV28 and TRBJ2-1): DVKVTQSSRYLVKRTGEKVFLECVQDMDHENMFWYRQDPGLGLRLIYFSYDVKMKEKGDIPEGYSVSREKKERFSLILESASTNQTSMYLCASSTSWTGKSNEQFFGPGTRLTVL.

This clone appeared a single time. In the same sample, other DNA sequences code for this CDR3. This chain links TRBV13 with TRBJ2-3; tentative D call: TRBD1 (6 bases). The germline V gene has CDR1 PRHDT and CDR2 FYEKMQ (reference sequence). The CDR3 has 14 residues. The V end was cut by 0 bases, the J end by 3 bases, with 7 bases between. The CDR3 DNA sequence: TGTGCCAGCAGCTTAGGGCAGGGGACAGATACGCAGTATTTT. Amino acid sequence: CASSLGQGTDTQYF.

The rearrangement joins TRBV11-2 to TRBJ2-1; D might be TRBD2 (7 bases). The CDR3 is 17 amino acids. V lost 4 bases to trimming and J lost 5 bases, with 21 bases between them. Per germline, CDR1 SGHAT and CDR2 FQNNGV. The CDR3 nucleotides read TGTGCCAGCAGCTCACCCTACAGGGAGGGGCTGGACAATGAGCAGTTCTTC. Translating it yields CASSSPYREGLDNEQFF.